These 16 T cell receptor beta chains share one sample of origin, sequenced in a study of regulatory T cells in long-lasting Graves disease. Sequencing libraries for TCR beta were prepared with iRepertoire HTBI primers and Arm-PCR of CDR3 regions. Via MiXCR, TCRdb re-called the multiplex PCR reads, giving one row per CDR3 protein. Here the sample spans 620,000 or so distinct CDR3 sequences, approximately 15% being singletons. Specified time point: newly diagnosed GD, antithyroid drugs for less than 3 months. PBMCs were the source of the RNA used for TCR sequencing. The data also belong to a second study, concerning T cells in Graves' hyperthyroidism and ophthalmopathy.

This sample comprised peripheral blood mononuclear cells (PBMCs), obtained at new diagnosis, from a patient treated with antithyroid drugs. Source of these receptors: a woman aged 25-40 years with Graves disease.

The chain links TRBV7-2 to TRBJ2-2; the match to TRBD1 covers 9 bases. V dropped 6 bases and J dropped 5; count of bases not matched to a gene: 10. CDR1 and CDR2 (germline): SGHTA, FQGNSA. This CDR3 region has 16 residues. In DNA form, the CDR3 reads TGTGCCAGCAGTCGCCCGGGACAGGGAAATACCGGGGAGCTGTTTTTT. It is translated as CASSRPGQGNTGELFF.

In this sample, this clonotype turned up a few times. This chain joins TRBV4-1 and TRBJ2-7; 10 bases match TRBD1. The CDR3 totals 15 residues. V trimming: 0 bases; J trimming: 5 bases; junction bases outside the gene matches: 4. Per germline, CDR1 MGHRA and CDR2 YSYEKL. In DNA, the CDR3 is TGCGCCAGCAGCCAAGAACGACAGGGGGCAGACGAGCAGTACTTC. Protein sequence: CASSQERQGADEQYF.

The chain carries TRBV18 and TRBJ1-2; 8 bases are a match to TRBD1. Per germline, CDR1 KGHSH and CDR2 LQKENI. The CDR3 sequence is 15 residues long. V shed 2 bases and J 8 bases; nucleotides not matched to a gene: 10. The CDR3 DNA follows: TGTGCCAGCTCACCAATAGAGACAGGGGAAGGCGGCTACACCTTC. Its translation is CASSPIETGEGGYTF.

This clonotype appeared a single time. A much larger clone is a single base away; this may be a read error. The J gene is TRBJ2-1, the V gene TRBV10-3; TRBD2 matches at 7 bases. Germline lookup yields CDR1 ENHRY and CDR2 SYGVKD. The CDR3 length is 15 residues. V shed 10 bases, J shed 10 bases, and the junction held 19 bases outside the gene matches. The CDR3 DNA reads as TGTGCCACCGGACGGGGAGGGACGCAATCCTACGAGCAGTTCTTC. It codes for CATGRGGTQSYEQFF.

Comments on this clonotype: This clone may be a read error of a much larger clone one base away. The chain joins TRBV20-1 to TRBJ2-7; possible D gene TRBD2, 6 bases. V dropped 2 bases and J dropped 2 bases, with 16 bases sitting between them. Germline assignment: CDR1 DFQATT and CDR2 SNEGSKA (reference sequence). This CDR3 has 15 residues. The CDR3 sequence is CSARRSSPGAYEQYF. Here the CDR3 DNA reads TGCAGTGCTAGAAGGAGCAGCCCGGGGGCCTACGAGCAGTACTTC.

This clonotype was detected only once. The chain joins TRBV28 to TRBJ1-2; no clear D gene. V dropped 5 bases and J dropped 1 base, with 11 bases sitting between them. The V gene's germline CDR1 is MDHEN and CDR2 SYDVKM. CDR3 size: 14 residues. CDR3 nucleotides: TGTGCCAGCAGTGAACCCCCACTTAACTATGGCTACACCTTC. As protein: CASSEPPLNYGYTF.

This clonotype was seen only a few times. The germline gene is not matched at one end of the junction; a read error may be the cause. The chain links TRBV7-9 to TRBJ2-1, with 9 bases lining up with TRBD2. Germline loops: CDR1 SEHNR, CDR2 FQNEAQ (reference sequence). This CDR3 has 16 residues. The chain's CDR3 is CASSQAGGRMNNEQFF. In DNA form, the CDR3 reads TGCGCCAGCAGCCAAGCGGGGGGTCGGATGAACAATGAGCAGTTCTTC.

The chain recombines TRBV19 with TRBJ1-3; D not certain. The germline gives CDR1 LNHDA, CDR2 SQIVND (reference sequence). This CDR3 spans 15 amino acids. V was shortened by 4 bases and J by 4 bases, with 14 bases between the two germline ends. The CDR3 nucleotides are TGTGCCAGTAGTAATCGGCGGGCAGTAGGAAACACCATATATTTT. Protein sequence: CASSNRRAVGNTIYF.

V and J are TRBV3-1 and TRBJ1-5; no clear D. Germline assignment: CDR1 LGHDT and CDR2 YNNKEL (reference sequence). Deletions cut 1 base from V and 9 bases from J, with 13 bases between. The CDR3 has 14 residues. The DNA for the CDR3 is TGTGCCAGCAGCCAAGGGGGAGGAATCACGCCCCAGCATTTT. This encodes CASSQGGGITPQHF.

This chain links TRBV16 with TRBJ2-5; 9 positions agree with TRBD1. Gene TRBJ2-1 matches the end of the DNA better, so the J call may be wrong. In germline, CDR1 is KGHSY, CDR2 FQNENV. The CDR3 runs to 15 residues. The DNA for the CDR3 is TGTGCCAGCAGCCAACAAGGGACAGGGAGGAATGAGCAGTTCTTC. As protein: CASSQQGTGRNEQFF.

This clonotype was observed many times. CDR3 amino acids: CASSYSGFGSYEQYF. CDR3 in DNA: TGTGCCAGCAGTTACTCGGGTTTTGGGTCCTACGAGCAGTACTTC. This chain links TRBV6-5 with TRBJ2-7; D is unclear. This CDR3 region has 15 residues. CDR1 is MNHEY, CDR2 SVGAGI, per germline. Deletions cut 0 bases from V and 1 base from J, with 10 bases between.

CDR3 protein: CASSYSGASRQPQHF. The CDR3 region has the DNA TGTGCCAGCAGTTACTCAGGCGCAAGTAGGCAGCCCCAGCATTTT. The gene calls are TRBV6-5 and TRBJ1-5; no clear D. Trimming left V 0 bases short and J 7 bases short, with 13 bases between. The germline V gene encodes CDR1 MNHEY and CDR2 SVGAGI. This CDR3 contains 15 residues.

This clonotype has just a few counts. V gene TRBV2 combines with J gene TRBJ1-2; 8 positions match TRBD1. Germline loops: CDR1 SNHLY, CDR2 FYNNEI. The CDR3 covers 14 residues. With 6 bases clipped from V and 2 bases from J, the junction kept 5 bases outside the gene matches. CDR3 protein: CASREGQENYGYTF. CDR3 bases: TGTGCCAGCAGGGAGGGACAGGAGAACTATGGCTACACCTTC.

This clonotype appeared many times. The CDR3 loop reads CASSSDPGTSGTYEQYF. The CDR3 region has the DNA TGTGCCAGCAGTTCGGATCCCGGGACTAGCGGAACCTACGAGCAGTACTTC. The chain has TRBV28 and TRBJ2-7; TRBD2 matches 11 bases. Germline assignment: CDR1 MDHEN and CDR2 SYDVKM. The CDR3 is 17 residues long. The junction had 10 bases not matched to a gene; V was cut back by 4 bases and J by 2 bases.

This clonotype showed up just a few times. The chain carries TRBV4-1 and TRBJ1-4, with D perhaps matching TRBD1 (6 bases). V lost 8 bases and J 5 bases, leaving 12 bases between the germline ends. The CDR3 totals 13 residues. Germline CDR1 MGHRA, CDR2 YSYEKL. The CDR3 sequence: CASQQGLNEKLFF. DNA of the CDR3: TGCGCCAGCCAACAGGGACTGAATGAAAAACTGTTTTTT.

This clonotype was found once. The rearrangement links TRBV19 to TRBJ2-5; D perhaps matches TRBD1 (5 bases). The CDR3 has 13 amino acids. The germline V and J ends were trimmed by 5 bases and 1 base, with 8 bases remaining between them. Per germline, CDR1 LNHDA and CDR2 SQIVND (reference sequence). This chain's CDR3 is CASSYQGQETQYF. CDR3 nucleotides: TGTGCCAGTAGTTACCAGGGCCAAGAGACCCAGTACTTC.